This T cell receptor (beta chain) was profiled in a study of T cell responses to AZD1222 COVID-19 vaccine. Sequencing used immunoSEQ multiplex PCR; TCRdb keeps in-frame clones, though not all of them. The sample has 150,000 or so clones, about 91% seen once. Study observations and caveats: Only five or six AZD1222 recipients were seropositive at baseline.

As concerns this clone: Its target is not known.

Germline V lookup: CDR1 SGHTA, CDR2 FQGNSA. CDR3 length equals 15 residues. Trimming stripped 5 bases from V and 7 bases from J, with 17 bases between. The chain joins TRBV7-2 to TRBJ1-4, with D possibly TRBD1 on 5 matching bases. The receptor was isolated from an adult in good health. Sequenced material: peripheral blood, taken on day 0 of AZD1222 vaccination. CDR3 bases: TGTGCCAGCAGCCCAACGAACGTAGGGGCTGAAAAACTGTTTTTT. Its protein is CASSPTNVGAEKLFF.